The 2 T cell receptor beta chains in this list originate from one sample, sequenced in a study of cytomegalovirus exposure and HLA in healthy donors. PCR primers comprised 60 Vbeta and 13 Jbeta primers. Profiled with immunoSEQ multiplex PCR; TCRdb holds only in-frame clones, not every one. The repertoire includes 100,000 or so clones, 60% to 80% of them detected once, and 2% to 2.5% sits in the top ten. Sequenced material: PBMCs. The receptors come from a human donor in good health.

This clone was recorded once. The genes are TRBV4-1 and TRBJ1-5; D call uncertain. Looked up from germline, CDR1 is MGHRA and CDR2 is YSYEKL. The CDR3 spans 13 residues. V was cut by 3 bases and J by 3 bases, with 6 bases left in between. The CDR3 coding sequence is TGCGCCAGCAGCCAGCAGGACAATCAGCCCCAGCATTTT. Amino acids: CASSQQDNQPQHF.

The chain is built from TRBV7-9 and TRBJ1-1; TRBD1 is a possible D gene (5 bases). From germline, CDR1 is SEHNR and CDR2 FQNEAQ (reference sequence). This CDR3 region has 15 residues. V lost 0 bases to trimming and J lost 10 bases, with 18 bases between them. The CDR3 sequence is CASSLALPQGGRAFF. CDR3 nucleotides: TGTGCCAGCAGCTTAGCCTTACCGCAGGGTGGTAGAGCTTTCTTT.